This T cell receptor (beta chain) was captured in a study of blood T cell repertoires in COVID-19. Methods used by the authors: Estimation of nucleated cell counts relied on the amplification of reference gene primers. Here immunoSEQ multiplex PCR was the method, and the copy in TCRdb shows in-frame clones only, minus some. Clonal size and the V and J genes are those of that table, whereas D and trimming came from the DNA. Of 100,000 to 150,000 clones listed, over 80% are singletons. What was sequenced was peripheral blood. The TCR sequence derives from a man aged 35-49 years with active or convalescent COVID-19.

This chain's CDR3 is CASSLGQGGNQPQHF. In nucleotides, the CDR3 is TGTGCCAGCAGTTTAGGGCAGGGGGGCAATCAGCCCCAGCATTTT. This sequence joins TRBV27 and TRBJ1-5; 7 nucleotides agree with TRBD1. CDR3 size: 15 residues. Germline V lookup: CDR1 MNHEY, CDR2 SMNVEV (reference sequence). The junction had 3 bases not matched to a gene; V was cut back by 2 bases and J by 2 bases.